This T cell receptor beta chain derives from a study of blood T cell repertoires in COVID-19. CDR1 is LGHDT, CDR2 YNNKEL, per germline (reference sequence). The junction had 7 bases not matched to a gene; V was cut back by 4 bases and J by 6 bases. This CDR3 contains 17 residues. The repertoire was sequenced with immunoSEQ multiplex PCR; TCRdb's copy has only in-frame clones and lacks some. Of around 300,000 clones listed, roughly 89% were seen once; the top ten hold roughly a tenth. Sequenced: PBMCs or T cells enriched from blood (not recorded which). This TCR was sampled from a woman aged 25-40 years who had recovered from COVID-19. The chain is built from TRBV3-1 (or the pseudogene TRBV3-2) and TRBJ2-3, with 16 nucleotides matching TRBD2. The CDR3 loop reads CASSRGLAGGIGDTQYF. The CDR3 DNA sequence: TGTGCCAGCAGCCGGGGACTAGCGGGAGGGATAGGGGATACGCAGTATTTT.